This T cell receptor (beta chain) is from a study of blood T cell repertoires in COVID-19 (TCRdb year 2020). A note on the overall study: Samples from collaborators originated in the United States, Italy and Spain and spanned both the acute and convalescent phases of COVID-19. Samples came from the ongoing ImmuneRACE study (first 160 participants) plus 1,254 subjects from 6 global collaborators. The repertoires were released in a freely available public database intended as a resource for research on the immune response to SARS-CoV-2. The dataset comprised deeply sampled blood TCRbeta repertoires from subjects exposed to, actively infected with, or recovered from COVID-19. Nearly every sample came with metadata listing a de-identified subject ID, COVID-19 status, age in years and sex. The prospective study material was composed of cDNA or gDNA derived from T cells, B-cell-depleted T cells, or PBMCs. Where HLA class I and class II types were available, the types were taken from metadata supplied by the sample provider, not from assay-based typing.

What the work shows at the level of the full study, not this receptor alone: Clinical and demographic metadata were provided uncurated, with the amount varying by source and participant.

Collaborating institutions collected whole blood in K2EDTA tubes following their own protocols. For TCRbeta analysis, collaborators shipped samples as frozen whole blood, isolated PBMCs, or DNA extracted from either of those sample types. V is pared back by 6 bases and J by 5 bases, with 13 bases lying between the germline termini. Measured from the cysteine to the phenylalanine, the CDR3 is 14 residues long. The CDR3 DNA has 42 bases and is translated from base 1. Based on the germline V gene, the CDR1 and CDR2 sequences are SGHVS and FNYEAQ. TCRbeta CDR3 regions were amplified from genomic DNA using the immunoSEQ Assay, a bias-controlled multiplex PCR. The original pipeline was this. Nucleated cell counts per sample were estimated from amplification of reference gene primers within the assay. To quantify the absolute abundance of each unique TCRbeta CDR3 rearrangement, sequence reads were collapsed and filtered. For each sample, productive Simpson clonality was calculated as the square root of Simpson's diversity index over productive rearrangements. In its TCRdb copy, this immuneACCESS table keeps in-frame sequences only and misses some clones. Where compared with another copy, unresolved V genes explain less than half of these, and the others have no known cause. V and J calls and clone size are copied from that table; D and trimming were computed from the DNA. The sample has about 240,000 clones on record, more than 75% of them singletons. The ten largest clones add up to approximately 13% of the sample.

A word on this clone: What antigen it recognizes has not been identified. No clone much larger than this one lies a single base away; base qualities are absent.

The sequenced sample consisted of peripheral blood. The chain is encoded by TRBV7-6 joined to TRBJ2-2; D gene: possibly TRBD2, on 5 matching bases. The receptor was derived from a man older than 75 with acute or convalescent COVID-19. The sequenced DNA is TGTGCCAGCAGTCTCAACAGCGGAACCGGGGAGCTGTTTTTT. Translated, it reads CASSLNSGTGELFF. The CDR3 plus the reference TRBV7-6 and TRBJ2-2 genes for the other parts give the full variable domain: GAGVSQSPRYKVTKRGQDVALRCDPISGHVSLYWYRQALGQGPEFLTYFNYEAQQDKSGLPNDRFSAERPEGSISTLTIQRTEQRDSAMYRCASSLNSGTGELFFGEGSRLTVL.